This T cell receptor (beta chain) was captured by sequencing in a study of cytomegalovirus exposure and HLA in healthy donors. Use of 60 Vbeta and 13 Jbeta primers characterized the PCR. TCRdb keeps only in-frame clones here, not all; method: immunoSEQ multiplex PCR. In the table there are roughly 71,000 clones, around 70% of which are singletons. Findings of the study overall: Researchers reported that a few CMV-associated chains were confirmed in vitro as CMV antigen-specific. In a later analysis, 16,951 TCR beta sequences were associated with HLA alleles at 0.05 false discovery rate. Researchers reported from a later analysis that most CMV-associated TCR beta chains appeared HLA-restricted.

A note on this clone: What it binds is unknown.

The V end was cut by 0 bases, the J end by 4 bases, with 10 bases between. There are 14 residues in the CDR3. Germline assignment: CDR1 SGDLS and CDR2 YYNGEE. This TCR derives from a human donor in good health. The chain employs TRBV9 and TRBJ1-1; D might be TRBD1 (6 bases). Specimen: PBMCs. The CDR3 nucleotides are TGTGCCAGCAGCGTAGAGGCAGGGGCCACTGAAGCTTTCTTT. As protein: CASSVEAGATEAFF.